This T cell receptor (beta chain) came from a study of read filtering for tumor transcriptome and immune sequencing. From 300 to 400 ng of RNA, a library with molecular barcoded alpha/delta and beta/gamma adaptors was made. TCRdb independently ran MiXCR on the reads; one entry per CDR3 protein. Of fewer than 25,000 distinct CDR3 sequences listed, roughly 23% were seen once; the top ten hold around 52%. This clonotype was seen more than once but under ten times. The sequencing sample was made of a population of CD138-negative cells sorted from bone marrow. The receptor comes from a donor older than 35 with multiple myeloma.

The chain's CDR3 is CSARGPSTSTDTQYF. CDR3 bases: TGCAGTGCTAGGGGACCGTCCACTAGCACAGATACGCAGTATTTT. This chain joins TRBV20-1 and TRBJ2-3, with D perhaps assigned TRBD1 or TRBD2 (5 bases each). Germline CDR1 reads DFQATT; CDR2 reads SNEGSKA (reference sequence). V was cut by 3 bases and J by 0 bases, with 13 bases left in between. This CDR3 has 15 residues.